The 2 T cell receptor beta chains listed next were all sequenced from one sample in a study of blood T cell repertoires in COVID-19. The data were produced by immunoSEQ multiplex PCR, yet TCRdb's version contains in-frame clones alone and is incomplete. Of 130,000 to 150,000 clones detected, 76% appear once; the ten largest clones hold roughly 4.5%. What was sequenced was peripheral blood. These receptors originate from a man aged 55 to 70 with acute or convalescent COVID-19.

This clone occurred many times. The J gene is TRBJ2-4, the V gene TRBV30; 15 bases line up with TRBD2. CDR1 and CDR2 from the germline V gene are GTSNPN and SVGIG (reference sequence). CDR3 length: 16 residues. The V segment lost 7 bases and the J segment 8 bases; nucleotides outside the gene matches: 12. DNA of the CDR3: TGTGCCTCCACCCGGACTAGCGGGAGGGGAGGCGACATTCAGTACTTC. Translated: CASTRTSGRGGDIQYF.

The rearrangement joins TRBV11-2 to TRBJ2-1; 7 bases align to TRBD2. V was pared by 5 bases and J by 0 bases, with 4 bases of the junction left unmatched. The length of the CDR3 is 15 residues. Germline CDR1 and CDR2: SGHAT and FQNNGV. CDR3 loop: CASSVGTTSYNEQFF. The CDR3 nucleotides read TGTGCCAGCAGCGTCGGGACTACCTCCTACAATGAGCAGTTCTTC.